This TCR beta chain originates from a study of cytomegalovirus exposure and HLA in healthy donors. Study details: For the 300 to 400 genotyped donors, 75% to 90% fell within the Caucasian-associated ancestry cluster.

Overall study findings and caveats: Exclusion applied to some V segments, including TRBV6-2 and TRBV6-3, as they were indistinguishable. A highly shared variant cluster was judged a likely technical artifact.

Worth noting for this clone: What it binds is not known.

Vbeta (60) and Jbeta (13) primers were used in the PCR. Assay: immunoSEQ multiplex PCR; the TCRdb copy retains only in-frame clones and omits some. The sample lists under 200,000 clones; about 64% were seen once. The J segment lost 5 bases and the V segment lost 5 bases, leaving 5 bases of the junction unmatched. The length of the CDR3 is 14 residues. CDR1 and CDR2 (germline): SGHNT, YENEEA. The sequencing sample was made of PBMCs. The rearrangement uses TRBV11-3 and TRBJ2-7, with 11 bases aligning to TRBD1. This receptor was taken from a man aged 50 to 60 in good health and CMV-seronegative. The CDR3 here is CASSPRTGGHEQYF. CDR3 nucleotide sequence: TGTGCCAGCAGCCCCAGGACAGGGGGCCACGAGCAGTACTTC.